Following are 30 T cell receptor beta chains from one sample sequenced in a study of blood T cell repertoires in COVID-19 (TCRdb year 2020). Receptor amplification or capture employed the immunoSEQ multiplex PCR assay. TCRdb limited this immuneACCESS table to in-frame rearrangements with V and J called. A share of clones is missing; checked studies link under half to unresolved V genes, and the rest is unexplained. Present in this sample are around 250,000 clones, 80% to 85% of which were seen just once. The ten largest clones take up about 1.5% of the sample. The sample comprised peripheral blood. These receptor sequences come from a woman aged 40 to 55 who had recovered from COVID-19.

The chain combines TRBV5-4 with TRBJ1-2; a weak D match, TRBD1 (5 bases). The germline V and J ends were trimmed by 3 bases and 4 bases, with 16 bases remaining between them. Germline-derived CDR1 and CDR2 are SGHNT and YYREEE (reference sequence). The CDR3 length is 15 residues. The CDR3 is CASSSKLGASYGYTF. Here the CDR3 DNA reads TGTGCCAGCAGCTCCAAGCTAGGGGCATCCTATGGCTACACCTTC.

The chain combines TRBV7-3 with TRBJ2-2; no reliable D call. CDR1 and CDR2 (germline): SGHTA, FQGTGA. There are 14 residues in the CDR3. Trimming stripped 5 bases from V and 0 bases from J, with 7 bases between. CDR3 residues: CASSPTSNTGELFF. The CDR3 nucleotides read TGTGCCAGCAGCCCAACTTCGAACACCGGGGAGCTGTTTTTT.

This chain uses TRBV7-3 with TRBJ2-1; 8 nucleotides agree with TRBD2. V was clipped by 6 bases and J by 5 bases; unmatched bases: 3. Germline assignment: CDR1 SGHTA and CDR2 FQGTGA. The CDR3 covers 13 residues. CDR3 loop: CASSVLADNEQFF. In DNA form, the CDR3 reads TGTGCCAGCAGTGTACTAGCGGACAATGAGCAGTTCTTC. Filled out from reference TRBV7-3 and TRBJ2-1, the complete variable domain reads GAGVSQTPSNKVTEKGKYVELRCDPISGHTALYWYRQSLGQGPEFLIYFQGTGAADDSGLPNDRFFAVRPEGSVSTLKIQRTERGDSAVYLCASSVLADNEQFFGPGTRLTVL.

V and J are TRBV5-6 and TRBJ1-2; 10 positions match TRBD1. This CDR3 has 15 amino acids. Per germline, CDR1 SGHDT and CDR2 YYEEEE. V lost 0 bases to trimming and J lost 6 bases; unmatched junction nucleotides: 5. The CDR3 DNA reads as TGTGCCAGCAGCTTGGGTTGGACAGGGGGAAATGGCTACACCTTC. This gives the protein CASSLGWTGGNGYTF.

The V and J genes are TRBV7-9 and TRBJ1-5; the D gene is possibly TRBD1 (5 bases). CDR3 length: 14 amino acids. Germline-derived CDR1 and CDR2 are SEHNR and FQNEAQ (reference sequence). With 5 bases removed from V and 6 bases from J, the gap between germline ends came to 14 bases. CDR3 DNA sequence: TGTGCCAGCAGCGGCGGGGGAGCGGGTCAGCCCCAGCATTTT. This codes for CASSGGGAGQPQHF.

V gene TRBV2 combines with J gene TRBJ2-3; weak D call: TRBD2 (5 bases). Germline CDR1 and CDR2: SNHLY and FYNNEI. The CDR3 length is 16 residues. V shed 6 bases and J shed 0 bases, with 16 bases lying between them. Written as DNA, the CDR3 is TGTGCCAGCAGCACTAAGATCCTAGCTAGCACAGATACGCAGTATTTT. Its protein product is CASSTKILASTDTQYF.

The chain joins TRBV15 to TRBJ2-7, with 9 bases lining up with TRBD1. The J segment lost 6 bases and the V segment lost 1 base, leaving 7 bases of the junction unmatched. This CDR3 is 15 amino acids long. From germline, CDR1 is LNHNV and CDR2 YYDKDF (reference sequence). This CDR3 is CATSRVGQGKAEQYF. CDR3 DNA: TGTGCCACCAGCAGAGTGGGACAGGGAAAGGCCGAGCAGTACTTC.

V gene TRBV27 combines with J gene TRBJ1-6; 8 bases fit TRBD1. Germline CDR1 is MNHEY and CDR2 is SMNVEV (reference sequence). There are 13 residues in the CDR3. The trim removed 5 bases at V and 10 bases at J, leaving 4 bases unmatched. CDR3 loop: CASSTGQGSPLHF. CDR3 nucleotides: TGTGCCAGCAGTACCGGACAGGGATCACCCCTCCACTTT.

This clone appeared a few times. The chain links TRBV7-9 to TRBJ2-3; D is perhaps TRBD1 (5 bases). The ends were cut back, 7 bases at V and 0 bases at J, with 14 bases in the middle. Germline CDR1 reads SEHNR; CDR2 reads FQNEAQ (reference sequence). The CDR3 has 15 amino acids. CDR3 DNA: TGTGCCAGCACACCTCTTCAGGGAAGCACAGATACGCAGTATTTT. Translation gives CASTPLQGSTDTQYF.

The J gene is TRBJ1-3, the V gene TRBV28; D not resolved. The germline CDR1 and CDR2 sequences are MDHEN and SYDVKM. The length of the CDR3 is 11 residues. V was trimmed by 5 bases and J by 6 bases, leaving 5 bases between them. The CDR3 nucleotides are TGTGCCAGCAGTATTCAAAACACCATATATTTT. The encoded protein is CASSIQNTIYF.

J is TRBJ2-7 and V is TRBV5-4, with 8 nucleotides matching TRBD1. Germline CDR1 SGHNT, CDR2 YYREEE (reference sequence). V was pared by 1 base and J by 2 bases, with 11 bases of the junction left unmatched. CDR3 size: 17 residues. The CDR3 protein is CASSLRFGAGQAYEQYF. CDR3 bases: TGTGCCAGCAGCTTGAGGTTCGGCGCGGGACAGGCCTACGAGCAGTACTTC.

CDR3 loop: CASSFTYRVRSNTEAFF. As DNA, the CDR3 is TGTGCCAGCAGCTTTACTTACAGGGTTAGATCGAACACTGAAGCTTTCTTT. The chain links TRBV7-2 to TRBJ1-1, with TRBD1 as a possible D gene (6 bases). In germline, CDR1 is SGHTA, CDR2 FQGNSA. With 3 bases removed from V and 1 base from J, the gap between germline ends came to 18 bases. The CDR3 has 17 residues. Supplemented by reference TRBV7-2 and TRBJ1-1, the full variable domain reads GAGVSQSPSNKVTEKGKDVELRCDPISGHTALYWYRQSLGQGLEFLIYFQGNSAPDKSGLPSDRFSAERTGGSVSTLTIQRTQQEDSAVYLCASSFTYRVRSNTEAFFGQGTRLTVV.

V usage is TRBV24-1 and J usage is TRBJ2-1; D remains ambiguous. The CDR3 sequence is 14 residues long. From germline, CDR1 is KGHDR and CDR2 SFDVKD. With 4 bases removed from V and 0 bases from J, the gap between germline ends came to 6 bases. The CDR3 sequence is CATSEPSSYNEQFF. The CDR3 region has the DNA TGTGCCACCAGTGAGCCTAGCTCCTACAATGAGCAGTTCTTC.

The chain has TRBV5-4 and TRBJ2-3; possible D gene TRBD1, 6 bases. Trimming removed 2 bases from V and 2 bases from J, with 9 bases in between. Germline V gives CDR1 SGHNT, CDR2 YYREEE (reference sequence). The CDR3 has 14 amino acids. DNA of the CDR3: TGTGCCAGCAGCTTAGACAGGATCACAGATACGCAGTATTTT. Translation gives CASSLDRITDTQYF.

The chain carries TRBV5-1 and TRBJ1-1; D possibly corresponds to TRBD1 (6 bases). The CDR3 runs 13 residues. Looked up from germline, CDR1 is SGHRS and CDR2 is YFSETQ. Trimming cost V 4 bases and J 4 bases, with 11 bases left between them. The chain's CDR3 is CASSPDSATEAFF. In DNA, the CDR3 is TGCGCCAGCAGCCCGGACAGCGCCACTGAAGCTTTCTTT.

The chain employs TRBV11-3 and TRBJ2-7; the match to TRBD1 covers 8 bases. The CDR3 has 15 residues. J was trimmed by 1 base and V by 2 bases; bases with no gene match: 4. Germline values: CDR1 SGHNT, CDR2 YENEEA. CDR3: CASSLLRDRSYEQYF. In DNA, the CDR3 is TGTGCCAGCAGCTTACTCCGGGACAGGTCCTACGAGCAGTACTTC.

This sequence joins TRBV6-6 and TRBJ2-3, with 7 bases identical to TRBD2. The germline V gene encodes CDR1 MNHNY and CDR2 SVGAGI (reference sequence). With 7 bases clipped from V and 0 bases from J, the junction kept 7 bases outside the gene matches. The CDR3 extends over 15 amino acids. CDR3 in DNA: TGTGCCAGCATTCCGGGGGGAGCTAGCACAGATACGCAGTATTTT. Its translation: CASIPGGASTDTQYF.

This clone appeared once. The chain couples TRBV4-2 to TRBJ2-1, with TRBD1 matching 7 bases. Germline V gene data show CDR1 as LGHNA and CDR2 as YNFKEQ. The length of the CDR3 is 14 residues. The trim removed 1 base at V and 10 bases at J, leaving 7 bases unmatched. The CDR3 DNA is TGTGCCAGCAGCCAAGGTACAGGGGTTTGGGAGCAGTTCTTC. Its protein is CASSQGTGVWEQFF.

The chain has TRBV5-1 and TRBJ2-1; the D gene is possibly TRBD2 (6 bases). The germline V gene has CDR1 SGHRS and CDR2 YFSETQ. The CDR3 extends over 14 amino acids. The V and J ends lost 4 bases and 4 bases respectively, with 12 bases between them. The CDR3 here is CASSAGDLYNEQFF. The CDR3 DNA reads TGCGCCAGCAGCGCCGGGGACTTGTACAATGAGCAGTTCTTC.

CDR3 amino acids: CASRGQGYNSPLHF. CDR3 sequence (DNA): TGTGCCAGCAGAGGGCAGGGGTATAATTCACCCCTCCACTTT. The chain uses TRBV11-2 and TRBJ1-6; D might be TRBD1 (6 bases). V was pared by 6 bases and J by 4 bases, with 10 bases between. The CDR3 consists of 14 residues. In germline, CDR1 is SGHAT, CDR2 FQNNGV. The full variable domain, in which reference TRBV11-2 and TRBJ1-6 provide the parts outside the CDR3, is EAGVAQSPRYKIIEKRQSVAFWCNPISGHATLYWYQQILGQGPKLLIQFQNNGVVDDSQLPKDRFSAERLKGVDSTLKIQPAKLEDSAVYLCASRGQGYNSPLHFGNGTRLTVT.

This chain uses TRBV2 with TRBJ2-6, with TRBD2 matching over 8 bases. The CDR3 has 16 amino acids. Germline V gene sequence: CDR1 SNHLY, CDR2 FYNNEI. With 7 bases clipped from V and 3 bases from J, the junction kept 8 bases outside the gene matches. The CDR3 nucleotides read TGTGCCAGCACCGGGGGGGGATTCTATGGGGCCAACGTCCTGACTTTC. Translating gives CASTGGGFYGANVLTF.

J is TRBJ2-7 and V is TRBV5-1; TRBD2 aligns across 8 bases. With 2 bases clipped from V and 2 bases from J, the junction kept 9 bases outside the gene matches. This CDR3 is built from 16 residues. Looked up from germline, CDR1 is SGHRS and CDR2 is YFSETQ. CDR3 sequence: CASSLGPGGATYEQYF. The DNA for the CDR3 is TGCGCCAGCAGCTTAGGTCCCGGGGGGGCTACCTACGAGCAGTACTTC.

This CDR3 is CASSLTPSTDTQYF. CDR3 DNA: TGTGCCAGCAGCTTAACCCCTAGCACAGATACGCAGTATTTT. The gene calls are TRBV7-3 and TRBJ2-3; no clear D gene. The germline V gene has CDR1 SGHTA and CDR2 FQGTGA. V lost 0 bases, J lost 0 bases, and 4 bases lay in between. The CDR3 contains 14 residues.

V gene TRBV3-1 (or the pseudogene TRBV3-2) combines with J gene TRBJ1-1, with D tentatively TRBD1 (5 bases). Germline V gene data show CDR1 as LGHDT and CDR2 as YNNKEL (reference sequence). There are 14 residues in the CDR3. Trimming left V 3 bases short and J 4 bases short, with 12 bases between. The CDR3 sequence: CASSQQVRGTEAFF. The CDR3 DNA is TGTGCCAGCAGCCAGCAGGTTAGGGGCACTGAAGCTTTCTTT.

The chain joins TRBV6-5 to TRBJ1-2; D gene uncertain. The CDR3 is 13 amino acids. The V and J ends lost 6 bases and 1 base respectively, with 9 bases between them. CDR1 is MNHEY, CDR2 SVGAGI, per germline. The CDR3: CASRLGSNYGYTF. The CDR3 region has the DNA TGTGCCAGCAGGCTGGGGAGTAACTATGGCTACACCTTC.

This clone has only a few counts. The V call is TRBV9, the J call TRBJ2-1; D gene ambiguous. The CDR3 is made up of 15 amino acids. V was cut by 0 bases and J by 2 bases, with 9 bases left in between. CDR1 is SGDLS and CDR2 is YYNGEE in the germline V gene. The DNA for the CDR3 is TGTGCCAGCAGCGTAGAGAGCTCACCCTACAATGAGCAGTTCTTC. Its protein product is CASSVESSPYNEQFF.

This clone has a single count. The J gene is TRBJ2-5, the V gene TRBV10-3; TRBD2 matches 8 bases. This CDR3 contains 16 residues. J gave up 5 bases and V 0 bases, and 8 bases lay outside the gene matches. Per germline, CDR1 ENHRY and CDR2 SYGVKD. The CDR3 loop is CAISESRGVVEETQYF. DNA for the CDR3: TGTGCCATCAGTGAGTCGCGGGGGGTCGTAGAGGAGACCCAGTACTTC.

This clone appeared many times. The CDR3 reads CASSLGVEENYTF. The CDR3 coding sequence is TGCGCCAGCAGCTTGGGGGTTGAGGAAAACTACACCTTC. This rearrangement joins TRBV5-1 to TRBJ1-2; D is unclear. Germline CDR1 reads SGHRS; CDR2 reads YFSETQ. This CDR3 is 13 amino acids long. V was pared by 0 bases and J by 10 bases, with 13 bases between.

The chain has TRBV18 and TRBJ1-3; no definite D call. V was pared by 5 bases and J by 2 bases, with 10 bases between. Germline CDR1 is KGHSH and CDR2 is LQKENI. The CDR3 sequence is 14 residues long. The CDR3 is CASSGPGTGNTIYF. For the CDR3, the DNA is TGTGCCAGCTCAGGTCCGGGGACTGGAAACACCATATATTTT.

CDR3 loop: CASRLLPSYNEQFF. CDR3 nucleotide sequence: TGTGCCAGCAGACTACTCCCTTCCTACAATGAGCAGTTCTTC. The chain has TRBV2 and TRBJ2-1; D gene uncertain. The CDR3 runs to 14 residues. V was pared by 6 bases and J by 1 base, with 10 bases between. From germline, CDR1 is SNHLY and CDR2 FYNNEI. Combining the CDR3 with reference TRBV2 and TRBJ2-1 gives the whole variable domain EPEVTQTPSHQVTQMGQEVILRCVPISNHLYFYWYRQILGQKVEFLVSFYNNEISEKSEIFDDQFSVERPDGSNFTLKIRSTKLEDSAMYFCASRLLPSYNEQFFGPGTRLTVL.